This TCR beta chain derives from a study of cytomegalovirus exposure and HLA in healthy donors. In the study overall: Of the donors genotyped, about 390 in all, about 76% fell in the Caucasian-associated ancestry cluster.

The PCR contained 60 Vbeta and 13 Jbeta primers. Generated by immunoSEQ multiplex PCR, the TCRdb table keeps only in-frame clones and is missing some. This table holds 150,000 to 200,000 clones, approximately 80% found once. Study outcomes and limitations: Most TCR sequences were uncommon, yet certain public TCRs appeared in many donors.

Trimming pared 5 bases from V and 2 bases from J, leaving 9 bases between. The CDR3 consists of 14 residues. In germline, CDR1 is MDHEN, CDR2 SYDVKM. With respect to this clone: Its antigen remains unidentified.

The V gene is TRBV28, the J gene TRBJ1-4; no definite D call. The sequenced sample consisted of PBMCs. This receptor was obtained from a woman between 18 and 30 years old in good health and CMV-seronegative. The CDR3 spells CASSEGMTNEKLFF. The CDR3 region has the DNA TGTGCCAGCAGTGAGGGTATGACTAATGAAAAACTGTTTTTT.